The 17 T cell receptor beta chains below were found in one sample sequenced in a study of blood T cell repertoires in COVID-19. Only in-frame clones appear in the TCRdb table, and some are missing; sequencing was by immunoSEQ multiplex PCR. The sample lists about 220,000 clones, approximately 86% seen once, with approximately 4% in the top ten. The sequenced material came from peripheral blood. The receptors come from a woman aged 80 or over with acute or convalescent COVID-19.

The chain recombines TRBV14 with TRBJ1-1; maybe TRBD1 (5 bases). Germline V gene sequence: CDR1 SGHDN, CDR2 FVKESK. V was shortened by 6 bases and J by 4 bases, with 12 bases between the two germline ends. This CDR3 has 13 amino acids. DNA of the CDR3: TGTGCCAGCAGACGCAGCGGGGGCACTGAAGCTTTCTTT. The encoded protein is CASRRSGGTEAFF.

In the case of this clone: One end of the junction does not line up with germline, which may come from a read error. This chain connects TRBV11-2 to TRBJ1-3; unclear D gene. CDR3 length: 11 amino acids. Per germline, CDR1 SGHAT and CDR2 FQNNGV. The CDR3 sequence is CVSSLRNTIYF. The CDR3 DNA sequence: TGTGTCAGCAGCTTGCGTAACACCATATATTTT.

The genes are TRBV6-2 or TRBV6-3 and TRBJ2-1; a weak D match, TRBD1 (6 bases). V lost 6 bases and J 4 bases, leaving 16 bases between the germline ends. The length of the CDR3 is 15 residues. Per the germline V gene, CDR1 is MNHEY and CDR2 is SVGEGT. The CDR3, as DNA: TGTGCCAGCAGCGAACAGGGTCCTCAGTACAATGAGCAGTTCTTC. It yields the protein CASSEQGPQYNEQFF.

The V gene is TRBV5-1, the J gene TRBJ1-6, with 7 bases lining up with TRBD1. The CDR3 has 15 amino acids. Germline trimming cut 2 bases from V and 5 bases from J; bases unmatched to any gene: 4. CDR1 and CDR2 (germline): SGHRS, YFSETQ. The CDR3 DNA follows: TGCGCCAGCAGCTTCGACAGGGAGAATAATTCACCCCTCCACTTT. Encoded protein: CASSFDRENNSPLHF.

The V gene is TRBV30, the J gene TRBJ1-1; TRBD1 matches at 8 bases. The CDR3 consists of 12 residues. V dropped 7 bases and J dropped 8; count of bases not matched to a gene: 9. The germline V gene encodes CDR1 GTSNPN and CDR2 SVGIG (reference sequence). DNA of the CDR3: TGTGCCTTCTTCCGACAGGGGAGGGAAGCTTTCTTT. Translated, it gives CAFFRQGREAFF.

The V and J genes are TRBV11-3 and TRBJ2-1; 9 bases line up with TRBD1. The CDR3 totals 16 residues. The junction had 11 bases not matched to a gene; V was cut back by 5 bases and J by 6 bases. CDR1 and CDR2 (germline): SGHNT, YENEEA. The DNA for the CDR3 is TGTGCCAGCAGCCCCGAATGGGACAGGGAGGGCAATGAGCAGTTCTTC. Translating it yields CASSPEWDREGNEQFF.

This clone was seen once. The chain recombines TRBV9 with TRBJ2-2; TRBD2 agrees at 12 bases. CDR1 is SGDLS, CDR2 YYNGEE, per germline. J was trimmed by 4 bases and V by 1 base; bases with no gene match: 5. The CDR3 runs to 17 residues. The CDR3 protein is CASSVQTSGGSTGELFF. The CDR3 DNA reads TGTGCCAGCAGCGTACAGACTAGCGGGGGTAGCACCGGGGAGCTGTTTTTT.

The chain combines TRBV28 with TRBJ1-1; 12 nucleotides match TRBD1. The V and J ends lost 2 bases and 10 bases, in that order; junction bases with no gene match: 2. Germline V gives CDR1 MDHEN, CDR2 SYDVKM. This CDR3 has 13 amino acids. CDR3 in amino acids: CASSLGDRGLAFF. CDR3 coding DNA: TGTGCCAGCAGTTTAGGGGACAGGGGGCTAGCTTTCTTT.

In its sample, this clone was seen once. The chain couples TRBV2 to TRBJ1-6, with 8 bases fitting TRBD1. CDR1 and CDR2 from the germline V gene are SNHLY and FYNNEI. V lost 6 bases and J lost 12; bases outside the gene matches: 10. The CDR3 is 14 amino acids. The CDR3, as DNA: TGTGCCAGCAGGACCGGGACAGGCTTGGGACCCCTCCACTTT. It translates to CASRTGTGLGPLHF.

The rearrangement uses TRBV6-5 and TRBJ2-5; a weak D match, TRBD2 (5 bases). Trimming stripped 7 bases from V and 5 bases from J, with 14 bases between. The CDR3 has 13 amino acids. CDR1 is MNHEY and CDR2 is SVGAGI in the germline V gene. The CDR3 is CASNSGGRETQYF. Written as DNA, the CDR3 is TGTGCCAGCAACTCAGGAGGACGGGAGACCCAGTACTTC.

The chain carries TRBV4-3 and TRBJ2-7, with TRBD1 matching over 8 bases. The CDR3 covers 15 residues. V was pared by 0 bases and J by 4 bases, with 5 bases of the junction left unmatched. Germline CDR1 is LGHNA and CDR2 is YSLEER. The CDR3 here is CASSQEFRGRYEQYF. The DNA of the CDR3 is TGCGCCAGCAGCCAAGAATTCAGGGGGCGTTACGAGCAGTACTTC.

This clone was counted between two and nine times. The rearrangement uses TRBV14 and TRBJ1-2; D call uncertain. In germline, CDR1 is SGHDN, CDR2 FVKESK. V lost 2 bases and J lost 0, with 10 bases in between. The CDR3 extends over 15 amino acids. The CDR3 protein is CASSQTRVANYGYTF. For the CDR3, the DNA is TGTGCCAGCAGCCAAACCCGGGTCGCTAACTATGGCTACACCTTC.

The gene calls are TRBV2 and TRBJ1-5; no clear D. V lost 6 bases, J lost 7 bases, and 28 bases lay in between. The CDR3 totals 18 residues. CDR1 is SNHLY, CDR2 FYNNEI, per germline. In DNA form, the CDR3 reads TGTGCCAGCAGGCGGGAGAGGGCAGGTCACGTTGGGTACCAGCCCCAGCATTTT. As protein: CASRRERAGHVGYQPQHF.

The gene calls are TRBV28 and TRBJ1-1; unclear D gene. V lost 2 bases and J 2 bases, leaving 18 bases between the germline ends. Germline V CDR1 and CDR2: MDHEN, SYDVKM. The CDR3 is 17 amino acids. This CDR3 is CASSLASQKRGNTEAFF. The CDR3 DNA sequence: TGTGCCAGCAGTTTAGCGTCTCAAAAGAGAGGAAACACTGAAGCTTTCTTT.

J is TRBJ2-2 and V is TRBV29-1, with D possibly matching TRBD1 (6 bases). The CDR3 is 16 amino acids. Trimming shortened V by 6 bases and J by 4 bases, and 21 bases separated the two germline ends. Germline V gene sequence: CDR1 SQVTM, CDR2 ANQGSEA. The DNA of the CDR3 is TGCAGCGTCTCTAAAATTGGGGGCGCGGGCACCGGGGAGCTGTTTTTT. This encodes CSVSKIGGAGTGELFF.

This clone came up a few times. The chain combines TRBV5-1 with TRBJ1-4; D is unresolved. V lost 4 bases and J 8 bases, leaving 18 bases between the germline ends. Looked up from germline, CDR1 is SGHRS and CDR2 is YFSETQ. CDR3 length equals 15 residues. In nucleotides, the CDR3 is TGCGCCAGCAGCCTGAGCGGAAGAGAGACCGAAAAACTGTTTTTT. Residues: CASSLSGRETEKLFF.

This CDR3 reads CASSSTANTEAFF. The CDR3 DNA sequence: TGTGCCAGCAGTTCGACAGCGAACACTGAAGCTTTCTTT. This chain links TRBV6-5 with TRBJ1-1, with D possibly being TRBD1 (5 bases). Trimming pared 4 bases from V and 1 base from J, leaving 7 bases between. The CDR3 spans 13 residues. Germline CDR1 and CDR2: MNHEY and SVGAGI.